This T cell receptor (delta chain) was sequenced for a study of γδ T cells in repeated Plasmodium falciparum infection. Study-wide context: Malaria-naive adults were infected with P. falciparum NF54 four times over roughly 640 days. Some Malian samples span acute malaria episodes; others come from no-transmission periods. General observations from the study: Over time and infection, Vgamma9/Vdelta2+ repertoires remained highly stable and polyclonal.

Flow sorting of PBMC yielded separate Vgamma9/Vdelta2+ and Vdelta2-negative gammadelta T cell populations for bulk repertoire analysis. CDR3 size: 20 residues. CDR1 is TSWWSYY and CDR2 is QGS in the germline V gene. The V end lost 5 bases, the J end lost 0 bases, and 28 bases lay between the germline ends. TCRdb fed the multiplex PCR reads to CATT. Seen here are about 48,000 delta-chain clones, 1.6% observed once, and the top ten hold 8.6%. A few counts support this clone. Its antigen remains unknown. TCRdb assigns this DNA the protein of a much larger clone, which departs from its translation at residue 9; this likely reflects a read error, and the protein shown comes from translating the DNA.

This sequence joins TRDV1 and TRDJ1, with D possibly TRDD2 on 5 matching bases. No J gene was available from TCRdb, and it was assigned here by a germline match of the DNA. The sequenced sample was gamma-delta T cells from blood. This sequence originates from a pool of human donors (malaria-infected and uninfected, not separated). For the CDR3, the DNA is TGTGCTCTTGGGCCTTTCCTCTCCTTCGTACGAGTTTCTTACACCGATAAACTCATCTTT. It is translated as CALGPFLSFVRVSYTDKLIF.